The 28 T cell receptor beta chains listed next were all sequenced from one sample in a study of cytomegalovirus exposure and HLA in healthy donors (dated by TCRdb to 2016 to 2017). Libraries were prepared through the immunoSEQ multiplex PCR assay. Not all clones reach the TCRdb copy of this immuneACCESS table, which keeps in-frame sequences only. Checked studies attribute under half of the gap to unresolved V genes and leave the rest unexplained. In all, the sample holds around 190,000 clones, and about 89% of those were seen once. Approximately 7.7% of the sample rests with the top ten. The material sequenced was PBMCs. All receptors derive from a young man in good health and CMV-seropositive.

The V call is TRBV6-6, the J call TRBJ2-7, with D possibly being TRBD2 (6 bases). Germline V CDR1 and CDR2: MNHNY, SVGAGI (reference sequence). There are 12 residues in the CDR3. The V end was cut by 8 bases, the J end by 1 base, with 9 bases between. The CDR3 region is CASRSGSYEQYF. DNA of the CDR3: TGTGCCAGCCGAAGCGGGTCCTACGAGCAGTACTTC.

The J gene is TRBJ1-1, the V gene TRBV11-2; TRBD1 matches at 8 bases. The CDR3 runs to 14 residues. Germline-derived CDR1 and CDR2 are SGHAT and FQNNGV. With 5 bases clipped from V and 1 base from J, the junction kept 3 bases outside the gene matches. The CDR3 region has the DNA TGTGCCAGCAGCCCCGGGACAGGGAACACTGAAGCTTTCTTT. Translating it yields CASSPGTGNTEAFF.

This sequence joins TRBV27 and TRBJ1-4; TRBD1 matches at 7 bases. After removal of 3 bases from V and 3 bases from J, the junction contained 10 bases not matched to a gene. The germline V gene has CDR1 MNHEY and CDR2 SMNVEV (reference sequence). The CDR3 contains 17 residues. CDR3 bases: TGTGCCAGCAGTTTTTATACAGGGGAGGGTCCTAATGAAAAACTGTTTTTT. The encoded protein is CASSFYTGEGPNEKLFF. Variable domain in full (rest from reference TRBV27 and TRBJ1-4): EAQVTQNPRYLITVTGKKLTVTCSQNMNHEYMSWYRQDPGLGLRQIYYSMNVEVTDKGDVPEGYKVSRKEKRNFPLILESPSPNQTSLYFCASSFYTGEGPNEKLFFGSGTQLSVL.

In this sample, this clone turned up once. V is TRBV4-1 and J is TRBJ1-2; D is uncertain. Germline CDR1 is MGHRA and CDR2 is YSYEKL. The CDR3 length is 14 residues. The V and J ends lost 1 base and 4 bases respectively, with 10 bases between them. The CDR3 DNA reads TGCGCCAGCAGCCAAGTTGGCGGCTCCTATGGCTACACCTTC. It encodes CASSQVGGSYGYTF.

Remarks on this clone: Because the CDR3's place on the DNA is in doubt, the DNA is left out and the CDR3 is given as listed by TCRdb. V and J are TRBV28 and TRBJ1-5. Looked up from germline, CDR1 is MDHEN and CDR2 is SYDVKM. With termini counted, the CDR3 has 17 amino acids. CDR3 sequence reads: CASSLVMGSESYQPQHF.

V gene TRBV9 combines with J gene TRBJ2-2; 10 bases align to TRBD2. Germline CDR1 reads SGDLS; CDR2 reads YYNGEE. The junction had 11 bases not matched to a gene; V was cut back by 6 bases and J by 6 bases. The CDR3 is 16 residues long. The CDR3 nucleotides are TGTGCCAGCACCGCCCAGGGACTAGCGCCGTCCGGGGAGCTGTTTTTT. Translation: CASTAQGLAPSGELFF.

The V gene is TRBV28, the J gene TRBJ1-1, with TRBD1 identical over 11 bases. CDR3 length: 14 residues. V lost 6 bases to trimming and J lost 11 bases; unmatched junction nucleotides: 11. Per germline, CDR1 MDHEN and CDR2 SYDVKM. The CDR3 loop is CASRGTGGGYKAFF. The CDR3 DNA reads as TGTGCCAGCAGGGGGACAGGGGGTGGCTATAAGGCTTTCTTT. The full variable domain, in which reference TRBV28 and TRBJ1-1 provide the parts outside the CDR3, is DVKVTQSSRYLVKRTGEKVFLECVQDMDHENMFWYRQDPGLGLRLIYFSYDVKMKEKGDIPEGYSVSREKKERFSLILESASTNQTSMYLCASRGTGGGYKAFFGQGTRLTVV.

This chain uses TRBV18 with TRBJ2-5, with 15 bases that match TRBD2. V dropped 4 bases and J dropped 4; count of bases not matched to a gene: 4. Germline V gene lookup returns CDR1 KGHSH and CDR2 LQKENI. This CDR3 contains 16 residues. As DNA, the CDR3 is TGTGCCAGCTCACTGCAGGGACTAGCGGGGGGAGAGACCCAGTACTTC. Amino acids: CASSLQGLAGGETQYF.

V is TRBV9 and J is TRBJ1-5, with no clear D. Trimming left V 5 bases short and J 3 bases short, with 12 bases between. CDR3 length equals 14 residues. Germline loops: CDR1 SGDLS, CDR2 YYNGEE. The CDR3 DNA sequence: TGTGCCAGCAGTCGTTCAGGAAACAATCAGCCCCAGCATTTT. Amino acids: CASSRSGNNQPQHF.

The chain couples TRBV7-2 to TRBJ2-1, with 10 bases aligning to TRBD2. Germline CDR1 SGHTA, CDR2 FQGNSA. The J segment lost 10 bases and the V segment lost 1 base, leaving 7 bases of the junction unmatched. The CDR3 is 15 amino acids. Written as DNA, the CDR3 is TGTGCCAGCAGCTTAGGGGTAGCGGGGGGCTGGGAGCAGTTCTTC. Translated: CASSLGVAGGWEQFF.

J is TRBJ1-1 and V is TRBV9; possible D gene TRBD1, 6 bases. Trimming removed 4 bases at V and 7 bases at J, with 14 bases between. The CDR3 extends over 13 amino acids. Germline-derived CDR1 and CDR2 are SGDLS and YYNGEE. The CDR3 nucleotides are TGTGCCAGCAGCCTCTCCGTGGGACATGAAGCTTTCTTT. Translated, it gives CASSLSVGHEAFF.

This clone was seen only a few times. This chain links TRBV6-5 with TRBJ1-2; possible D gene TRBD1, 6 bases. The CDR3 length is 13 residues. CDR1 and CDR2 from the germline V gene are MNHEY and SVGAGI. The V end lost 6 bases, the J end lost 4 bases, and 12 bases lay between the germline ends. The CDR3 region is CASSGGQLYGYTF. The CDR3 nucleotides read TGTGCCAGCAGCGGAGGACAGCTCTATGGCTACACCTTC.

The V call is TRBV5-4, the J call TRBJ1-2; 7 bases match TRBD1. The germline gives CDR1 SGHNT, CDR2 YYREEE (reference sequence). V was pared by 2 bases and J by 5 bases, with 3 bases of the junction left unmatched. The CDR3 has 13 residues. The CDR3 loop reads CASSFPGQYGYTF. DNA for the CDR3: TGTGCCAGCAGCTTCCCGGGACAGTATGGCTACACCTTC. The variable domain in full, completed from reference TRBV5-4 and TRBJ1-2, reads ETGVTQSPTHLIKTRGQQVTLRCSSQSGHNTVSWYQQALGQGPQFIFQYYREEENGRGNFPPRFSGLQFPNYSSELNVNALELDDSALYLCASSFPGQYGYTFGSGTRLTVV.

The V and J genes are TRBV5-6 and TRBJ2-7; D call uncertain. CDR1 and CDR2 (germline): SGHDT, YYEEEE. V was trimmed by 5 bases and J by 4 bases, leaving 13 bases between them. This CDR3 spans 13 amino acids. CDR3 sequence: CASSLSQQYEQYF. As DNA, the CDR3 is TGTGCCAGCAGTTTATCCCAGCAGTACGAGCAGTACTTC.

The V gene is TRBV27, the J gene TRBJ2-1; the match to TRBD2 covers 12 bases. V trimming: 5 bases; J trimming: 3 bases; junction bases outside the gene matches: 2. Germline V gives CDR1 MNHEY, CDR2 SMNVEV (reference sequence). The length of the CDR3 is 15 residues. CDR3 nucleotides: TGTGCCAGCAGTGCTAGCGGGAGGGGCTACAATGAGCAGTTCTTC. Its protein is CASSASGRGYNEQFF.

V gene TRBV7-2 combines with J gene TRBJ2-7, with 9 bases lining up with TRBD2. CDR1 is SGHTA and CDR2 is FQGNSA in the germline V gene. V was pared by 2 bases and J by 0 bases, with 2 bases of the junction left unmatched. The CDR3 loop spans 15 amino acids. The CDR3 protein is CASSLSGRTSYEQYF. DNA for the CDR3: TGTGCCAGCAGCTTAAGCGGGAGGACCTCCTACGAGCAGTACTTC.

This clone is a singleton in its sample. The V gene is TRBV10-3, the J gene TRBJ1-2; D gene uncertain. There are 15 residues in the CDR3. The germline V gene encodes CDR1 ENHRY and CDR2 SYGVKD. Trimming removed 1 base from V and 2 bases from J, with 11 bases in between. The CDR3 spells CAISELGQTNYGYTF. The CDR3 region has the DNA TGTGCCATCAGTGAGTTGGGCCAGACAAACTATGGCTACACCTTC.

The chain has TRBV6-1 and TRBJ2-5; the D gene is possibly TRBD2 (6 bases). Trimming pared 2 bases from V and 4 bases from J, leaving 11 bases between. The CDR3 is 14 amino acids. Per the germline V gene, CDR1 is MNHNS and CDR2 is SASEGT. CDR3 sequence: CASSESTGGETQYF. The CDR3 nucleotides read TGTGCCAGCAGTGAAAGCACCGGGGGAGAGACCCAGTACTTC.

This chain links TRBV20-1 with TRBJ1-2; no clear D gene. Germline CDR1 reads DFQATT; CDR2 reads SNEGSKA (reference sequence). The ends were cut back, 5 bases at V and 6 bases at J, with 10 bases in the middle. The CDR3 totals 11 residues. Written as DNA, the CDR3 is TGCAGTGCTCCGGGCGGTAATGGCTACACCTTC. Residues: CSAPGGNGYTF.

This sequence joins TRBV29-1 and TRBJ2-3, with TRBD1 as a possible D gene (5 bases). V lost 4 bases and J 2 bases, leaving 10 bases between the germline ends. Germline lookup yields CDR1 SQVTM and CDR2 ANQGSEA. The CDR3 contains 13 residues. CDR3 DNA sequence: TGCAGCGTTGGCAGGGCCCCCACAGATACGCAGTATTTT. Amino acids: CSVGRAPTDTQYF.

This chain links TRBV14 with TRBJ1-4; TRBD1 is a possible D gene (5 bases). Germline V CDR1 and CDR2: SGHDN, FVKESK. The CDR3 sequence is 15 residues long. V dropped 0 bases and J dropped 8 bases, with 13 bases sitting between them. CDR3 sequence (DNA): TGTGCCAGCAGCCAAGACTGGGGACTACCGGAAAAACTGTTTTTT. Its protein product is CASSQDWGLPEKLFF.

The chain links TRBV28 to TRBJ1-1; D unresolved. From germline, CDR1 is MDHEN and CDR2 SYDVKM. The CDR3 spans 14 residues. V lost 3 bases and J 1 base, leaving 9 bases between the germline ends. CDR3 protein: CASSLTDGNTEAFF. CDR3 nucleotides: TGTGCCAGCAGTTTGACGGACGGGAACACTGAAGCTTTCTTT.

The CDR3 nucleotides are TGTGCCAGTCCACGGGACAGGGGGCCGCATCAGCCCCAGCATTTT. Residues: CASPRDRGPHQPQHF. V usage is TRBV19 and J usage is TRBJ1-5; 12 bases are a match to TRBD1. Germline CDR1 reads LNHDA; CDR2 reads SQIVND (reference sequence). This CDR3 region has 15 residues. J was trimmed by 5 bases and V by 8 bases; bases with no gene match: 7.

The chain is built from TRBV4-1 and TRBJ1-2, with D uncertain. The CDR3 is 17 amino acids. Trimming left V 1 base short and J 2 bases short, with 17 bases between. Germline loops: CDR1 MGHRA, CDR2 YSYEKL. In nucleotides, the CDR3 is TGCGCCAGCAGCCAAGTGATGTCGTTTCAAGAGAACTATGGCTACACCTTC. Translating gives CASSQVMSFQENYGYTF.

The V call is TRBV4-1, the J call TRBJ1-2; D gene ambiguous. This CDR3 comprises 12 residues. Germline assignment: CDR1 MGHRA and CDR2 YSYEKL. V gave up 0 bases and J gave up 8 bases, with 7 bases separating them. The CDR3, as DNA: TGCGCCAGCAGCCAAGAAACTACCGGCTACACCTTC. Protein product: CASSQETTGYTF.

The rearrangement uses TRBV23-1 and TRBJ2-1; TRBD2 matches 8 bases. TRBV23-1 is marked as an open reading frame, function uncertain. This CDR3 has 16 amino acids. V trimming: 2 bases; J trimming: 7 bases; junction bases outside the gene matches: 10. The CDR3 DNA reads TGCGCCAGCAGTCAACGGCGGGAGGAGGGAGGAAATGAGCAGTTCTTC. Translation: CASSQRREEGGNEQFF.

Many counts were recorded for this clone. V gene TRBV6-5 combines with J gene TRBJ2-3; TRBD1 agrees at 8 bases. V was clipped by 0 bases and J by 1 base; unmatched bases: 3. The germline V gene encodes CDR1 MNHEY and CDR2 SVGAGI. CDR3 size: 16 residues. The CDR3 nucleotides are TGTGCCAGCAGTTACTCTCCGGGACAGGGCACAGATACGCAGTATTTT. Protein: CASSYSPGQGTDTQYF.

The chain carries TRBV2 and TRBJ2-1, with 7 nucleotides matching TRBD2. Trimming removed 6 bases from V and 4 bases from J; junction bases left unmatched: 9. This CDR3 spans 15 amino acids. Germline values: CDR1 SNHLY, CDR2 FYNNEI. The DNA for the CDR3 is TGTGCCAGCAGGCCGGCTAGCGGAGGGTACAATGAGCAGTTCTTC. Its protein product is CASRPASGGYNEQFF.